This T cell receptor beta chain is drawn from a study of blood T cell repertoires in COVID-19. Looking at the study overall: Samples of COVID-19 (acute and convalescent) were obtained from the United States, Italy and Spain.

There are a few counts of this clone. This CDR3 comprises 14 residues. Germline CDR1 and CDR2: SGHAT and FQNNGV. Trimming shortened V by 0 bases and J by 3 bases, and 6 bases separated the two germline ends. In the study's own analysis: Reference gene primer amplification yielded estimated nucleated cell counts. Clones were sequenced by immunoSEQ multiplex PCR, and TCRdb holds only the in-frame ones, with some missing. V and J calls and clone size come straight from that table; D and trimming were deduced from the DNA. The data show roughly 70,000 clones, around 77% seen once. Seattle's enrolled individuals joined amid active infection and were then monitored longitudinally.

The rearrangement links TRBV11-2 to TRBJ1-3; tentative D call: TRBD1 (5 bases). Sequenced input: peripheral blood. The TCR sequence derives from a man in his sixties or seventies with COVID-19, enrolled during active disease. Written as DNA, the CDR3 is TGTGCCAGCAGCTTAGACAGGGTTGGAAACACCATATATTTT. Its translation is CASSLDRVGNTIYF.